This TCR beta chain is from a study of blood T cell repertoires in COVID-19. Study-wide context: Samples representing acute and convalescent COVID-19 were sourced from the United States, Italy and Spain. PBMCs, B-cell-depleted T cells, or T cells were the source of the cDNA or gDNA that made up the material.

The CDR3 contains 12 residues. Germline loops: CDR1 SGHRS, CDR2 YFSETQ. The V gene end was trimmed by 5 bases and the J gene end by 3 bases; junction bases not matched to a gene: 2. This clone was picked up one time. Profiled with immunoSEQ multiplex PCR; TCRdb holds only in-frame clones, not every one. The table includes a few hundred thousand clones, 80% to 90% detected once. V gene TRBV5-1 combines with J gene TRBJ2-7; the match to TRBD2 covers 7 bases. The receptor was derived from a man aged 60 to 69 with acute or convalescent COVID-19. What was sequenced was peripheral blood. DNA for the CDR3: TGCGCCAGCAGGAGGGACTACTACGAGCAGTACTTC. Protein sequence: CASRRDYYEQYF.